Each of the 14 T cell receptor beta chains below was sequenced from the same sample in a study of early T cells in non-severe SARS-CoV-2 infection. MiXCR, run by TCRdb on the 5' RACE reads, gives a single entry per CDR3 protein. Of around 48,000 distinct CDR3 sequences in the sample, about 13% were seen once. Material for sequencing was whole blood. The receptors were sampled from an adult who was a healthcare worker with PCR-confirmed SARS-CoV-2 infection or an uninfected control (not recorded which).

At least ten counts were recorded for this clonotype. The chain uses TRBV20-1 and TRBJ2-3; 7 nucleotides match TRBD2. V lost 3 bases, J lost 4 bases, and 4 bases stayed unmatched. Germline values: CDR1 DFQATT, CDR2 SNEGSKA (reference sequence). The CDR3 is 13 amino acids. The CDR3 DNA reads TGCAGTGCTAGGGGCGGGAGCTCAGATACGCAGTATTTT. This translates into CSARGGSSDTQYF.

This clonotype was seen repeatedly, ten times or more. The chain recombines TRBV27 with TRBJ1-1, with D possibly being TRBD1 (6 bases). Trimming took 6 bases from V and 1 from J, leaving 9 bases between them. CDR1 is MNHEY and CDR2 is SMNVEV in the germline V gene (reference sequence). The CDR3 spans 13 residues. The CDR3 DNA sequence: TGTGCCAGCAGATGGACAGAGAACACTGAAGCTTTCTTT. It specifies CASRWTENTEAFF.

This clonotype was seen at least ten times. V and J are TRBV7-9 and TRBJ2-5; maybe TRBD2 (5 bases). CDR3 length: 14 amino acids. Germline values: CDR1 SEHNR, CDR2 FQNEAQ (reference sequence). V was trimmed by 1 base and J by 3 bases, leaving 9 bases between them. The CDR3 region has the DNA TGTGCCAGCAGCTTAGGAGCGGTAAAAGAGACCCAGTACTTC. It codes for CASSLGAVKETQYF. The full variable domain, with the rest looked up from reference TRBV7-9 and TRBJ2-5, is DTGVSQNPRHKITKRGQNVTFRCDPISEHNRLYWYRQTLGQGPEFLTYFQNEAQLEKSRLLSDRFSAERPKGSFSTLEIQRTEQGDSAMYLCASSLGAVKETQYFGPGTRLLVL.

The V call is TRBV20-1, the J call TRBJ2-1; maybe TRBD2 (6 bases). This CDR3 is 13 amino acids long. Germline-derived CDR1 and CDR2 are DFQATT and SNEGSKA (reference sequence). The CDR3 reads CTSSGTSPYEQFF. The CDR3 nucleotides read TGCACCAGTTCCGGGACTTCTCCGTATGAGCAGTTCTTC.

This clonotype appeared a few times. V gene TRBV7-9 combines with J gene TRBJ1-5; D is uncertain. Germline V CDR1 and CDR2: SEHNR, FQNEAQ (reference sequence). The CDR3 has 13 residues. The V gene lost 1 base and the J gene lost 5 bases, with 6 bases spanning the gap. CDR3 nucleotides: TGTGCCAGCAGCTTAGGGGCCCATCAGCCCCAGCATTTT. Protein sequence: CASSLGAHQPQHF.

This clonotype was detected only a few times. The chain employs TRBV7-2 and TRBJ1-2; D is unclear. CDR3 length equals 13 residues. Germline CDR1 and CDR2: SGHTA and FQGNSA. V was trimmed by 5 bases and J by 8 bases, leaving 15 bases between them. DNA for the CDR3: TGTGCCAGCAGCCCCGATCTGGGCGGGGGCTACACCTTC. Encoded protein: CASSPDLGGGYTF.

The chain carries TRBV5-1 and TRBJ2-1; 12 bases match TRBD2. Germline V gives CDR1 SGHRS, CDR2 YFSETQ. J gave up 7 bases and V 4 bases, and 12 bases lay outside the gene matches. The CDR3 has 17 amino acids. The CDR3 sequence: CASSRIPRTSGNNEQFF. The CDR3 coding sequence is TGCGCCAGCAGCCGAATACCAAGGACTAGCGGGAATAATGAGCAGTTCTTC. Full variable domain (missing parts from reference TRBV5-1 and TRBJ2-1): KAGVTQTPRYLIKTRGQQVTLSCSPISGHRSVSWYQQTPGQGLQFLFEYFSETQRNKGNFPGRFSGRQFSNSRSEMNVSTLELGDSALYLCASSRIPRTSGNNEQFFGPGTRLTVL.

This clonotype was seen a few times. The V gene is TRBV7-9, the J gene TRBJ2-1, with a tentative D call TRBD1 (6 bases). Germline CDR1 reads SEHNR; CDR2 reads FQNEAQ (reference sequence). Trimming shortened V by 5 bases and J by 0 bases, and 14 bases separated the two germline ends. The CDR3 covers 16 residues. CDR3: CASSLTTGSSYNEQFF. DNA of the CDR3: TGTGCCAGCAGCCTTACGACAGGAAGCTCCTACAATGAGCAGTTCTTC.

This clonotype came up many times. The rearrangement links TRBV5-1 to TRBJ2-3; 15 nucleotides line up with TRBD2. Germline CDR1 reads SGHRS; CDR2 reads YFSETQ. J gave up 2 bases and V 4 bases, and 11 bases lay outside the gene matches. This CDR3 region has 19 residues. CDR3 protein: CASSRLPGLAGGITDTQYF. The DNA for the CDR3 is TGCGCCAGCAGCCGGCTTCCGGGACTAGCGGGGGGTATCACAGATACGCAGTATTTT.

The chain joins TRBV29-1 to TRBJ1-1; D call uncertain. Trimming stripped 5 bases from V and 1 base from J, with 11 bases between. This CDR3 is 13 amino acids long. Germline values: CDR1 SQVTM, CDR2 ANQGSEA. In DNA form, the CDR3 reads TGCAGCGTTTTCTCCACACGGAACACTGAAGCTTTCTTT. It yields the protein CSVFSTRNTEAFF.

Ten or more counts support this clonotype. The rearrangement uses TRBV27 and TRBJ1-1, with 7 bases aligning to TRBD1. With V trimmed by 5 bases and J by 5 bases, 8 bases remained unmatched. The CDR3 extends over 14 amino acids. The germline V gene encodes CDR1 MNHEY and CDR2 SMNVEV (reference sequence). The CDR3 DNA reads TGTGCCAGCAGTGTAGGACAGGTTCGAACTGAAGCTTTCTTT. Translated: CASSVGQVRTEAFF.

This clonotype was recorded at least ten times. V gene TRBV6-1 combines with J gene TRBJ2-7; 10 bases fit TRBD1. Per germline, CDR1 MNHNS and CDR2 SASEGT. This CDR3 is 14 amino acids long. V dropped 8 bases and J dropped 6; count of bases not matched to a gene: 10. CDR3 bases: TGTGCCAGCGTGGGGGTGACAGGGGGCGCCGAGCAGTACTTC. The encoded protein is CASVGVTGGAEQYF.

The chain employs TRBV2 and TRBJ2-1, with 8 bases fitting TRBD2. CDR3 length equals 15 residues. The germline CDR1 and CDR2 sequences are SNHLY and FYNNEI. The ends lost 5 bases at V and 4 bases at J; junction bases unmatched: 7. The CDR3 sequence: CASSKSGSRYNEQFF. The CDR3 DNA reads TGTGCCAGCAGTAAAAGCGGGAGTCGATACAATGAGCAGTTCTTC.

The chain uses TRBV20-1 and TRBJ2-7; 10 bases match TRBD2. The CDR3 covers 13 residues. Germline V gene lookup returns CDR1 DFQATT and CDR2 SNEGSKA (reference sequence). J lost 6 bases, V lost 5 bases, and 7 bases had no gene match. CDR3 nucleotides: TGCAGTGCTCCCCTGGGACTAGCGACCGAGCAGTACTTC. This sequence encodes CSAPLGLATEQYF.